This T cell receptor (beta chain) was captured by sequencing in a study of blood T cell repertoires in COVID-19 (dated by TCRdb to 2020 to 2021). Context from the whole study: Collaborator samples came from the United States, Italy and Spain and covered acute and convalescent phases of COVID-19. The material from the prospective study consisted of cDNA or gDNA derived from T cells, B-cell-depleted T cells, or PBMCs. The dataset comprised deeply sampled blood TCRbeta repertoires from subjects exposed to, actively infected with, or recovered from COVID-19. A freely available public database, intended as a resource for researchers studying the immune response to SARS-CoV-2, is where the repertoires were released. The samples were drawn from the first 160 participants of the ongoing ImmuneRACE study and from over 950 subjects provided by 6 global collaborators. Nearly every sample came with metadata listing a de-identified subject ID, COVID-19 status, age in years and sex. Where available, HLA class I and class II types were taken from metadata supplied by the sample provider and were not determined by assay-based typing.

The paper's findings and limits, for the study overall: How much clinical and demographic metadata was included differed by source and by participant, and the metadata was provided uncurated.

TCRbeta CDR3 regions were amplified from genomic DNA by means of the immunoSEQ Assay, a bias-controlled multiplex PCR. As for the authors' bioinformatics: Nucleated cell counts per sample were estimated from amplification of reference gene primers within the assay. To quantify the absolute abundance of each unique TCRbeta CDR3 rearrangement, sequence reads were collapsed and filtered. For each sample, productive Simpson clonality was calculated by taking the square root of Simpson's diversity index across productive rearrangements. As stored in TCRdb, this immuneACCESS dataset retains in-frame rearrangements with V and J assigned. A fraction of the clones does not appear; measured against another copy, unresolved V genes explain less than half of the discrepancy, and the remainder lacks a known reason. Clone size and the V and J calls come from that table; the DNA yielded D and trimming. The sample profile shows approximately 200,000 clones; about 80% of them were found once. Jointly, the top ten make up approximately 3% of the sample.

As for this clone: The antigen this receptor binds is unknown. Base qualities are missing; no much larger clone stands one base away.

A second Seattle source provided samples from volunteer blood donors who had recovered from COVID-19. Whole blood was collected in K2EDTA tubes by collaborating institutions according to the institutions' own protocols. For TCRbeta analysis, collaborators shipped samples in one of three forms: frozen whole blood, isolated PBMCs, or DNA extracted from either of those sample types. Sequenced input: peripheral blood. This sequence was found in a woman in her 30s who had recovered from COVID-19.

The nucleotide sequence reads as follows: TGCGCCAGCAGCCCGGACAGGGTTGAGACCCAGTACTTC. Its product reads: CASSPDRVETQYF. The sequence links TRBV5-1 to TRBJ2-5; TRBD1 fits 8 bases in the junction. Trimming removed 4 bases from V and 5 bases from J; the gene matches leave 4 bases unexplained. The CDR3 measures 13 amino acids from cysteine to phenylalanine. CDR3 DNA only is kept here, 39 bases in frame from base 1. CDR1 SGHRS and CDR2 YFSETQ are derived from the germline V gene. Joined to the reference TRBV5-1 and TRBJ2-5 proteins, this CDR3 gives the full variable domain: KAGVTQTPRYLIKTRGQQVTLSCSPISGHRSVSWYQQTPGQGLQFLFEYFSETQRNKGNFPGRFSGRQFSNSRSEMNVSTLELGDSALYLCASSPDRVETQYFGPGTRLLVL.